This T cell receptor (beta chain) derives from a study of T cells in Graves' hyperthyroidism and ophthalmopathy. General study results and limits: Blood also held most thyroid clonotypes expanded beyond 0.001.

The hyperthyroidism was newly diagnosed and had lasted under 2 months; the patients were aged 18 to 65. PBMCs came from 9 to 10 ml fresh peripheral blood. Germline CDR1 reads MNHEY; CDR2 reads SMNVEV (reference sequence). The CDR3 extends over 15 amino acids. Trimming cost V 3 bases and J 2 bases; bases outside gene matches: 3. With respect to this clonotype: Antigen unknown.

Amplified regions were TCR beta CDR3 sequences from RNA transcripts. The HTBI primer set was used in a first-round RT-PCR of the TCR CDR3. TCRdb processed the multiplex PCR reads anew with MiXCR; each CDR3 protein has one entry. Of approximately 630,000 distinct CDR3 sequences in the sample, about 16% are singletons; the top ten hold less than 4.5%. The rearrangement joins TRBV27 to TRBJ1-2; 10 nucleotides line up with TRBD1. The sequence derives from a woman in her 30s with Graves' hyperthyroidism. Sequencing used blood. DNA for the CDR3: TGTGCCAGCAGTTTGGGGACAGGGGAAAACTATGGCTACACCTTC. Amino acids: CASSLGTGENYGYTF.